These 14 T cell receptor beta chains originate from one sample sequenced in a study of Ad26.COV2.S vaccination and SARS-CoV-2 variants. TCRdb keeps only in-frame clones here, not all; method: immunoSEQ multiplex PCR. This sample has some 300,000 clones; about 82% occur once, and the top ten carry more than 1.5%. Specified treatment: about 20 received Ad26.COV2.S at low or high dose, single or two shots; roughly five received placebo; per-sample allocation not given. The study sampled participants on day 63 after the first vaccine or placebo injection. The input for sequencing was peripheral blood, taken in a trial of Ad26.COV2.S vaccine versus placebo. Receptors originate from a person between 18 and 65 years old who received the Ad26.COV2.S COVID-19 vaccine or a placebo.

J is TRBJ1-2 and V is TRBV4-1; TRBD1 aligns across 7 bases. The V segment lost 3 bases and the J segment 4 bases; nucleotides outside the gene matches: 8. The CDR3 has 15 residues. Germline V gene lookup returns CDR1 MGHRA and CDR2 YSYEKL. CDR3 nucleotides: TGCGCCAGCAGCCACCCGGTCAGGGGGTCCTATGGCTACACCTTC. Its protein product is CASSHPVRGSYGYTF.

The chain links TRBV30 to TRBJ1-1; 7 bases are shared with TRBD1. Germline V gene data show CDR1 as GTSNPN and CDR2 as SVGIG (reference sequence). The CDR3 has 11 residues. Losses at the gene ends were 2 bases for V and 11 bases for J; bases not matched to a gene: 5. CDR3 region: CAWSNRGWAFF. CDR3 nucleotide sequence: TGTGCCTGGAGTAACAGGGGATGGGCTTTCTTT.

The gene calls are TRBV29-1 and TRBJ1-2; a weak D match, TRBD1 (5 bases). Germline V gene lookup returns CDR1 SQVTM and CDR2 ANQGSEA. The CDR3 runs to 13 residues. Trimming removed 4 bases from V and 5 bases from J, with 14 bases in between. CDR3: CSVGAGTEYGYTF. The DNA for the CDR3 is TGCAGCGTTGGGGCAGGGACTGAATATGGCTACACCTTC.

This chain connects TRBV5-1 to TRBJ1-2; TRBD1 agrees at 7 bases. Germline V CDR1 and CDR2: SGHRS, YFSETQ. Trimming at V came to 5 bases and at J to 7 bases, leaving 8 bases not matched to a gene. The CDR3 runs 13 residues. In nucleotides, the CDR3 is TGCGCCAGCAGTTTTGACAGGGTCAGTGGCTACACCTTC. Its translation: CASSFDRVSGYTF.

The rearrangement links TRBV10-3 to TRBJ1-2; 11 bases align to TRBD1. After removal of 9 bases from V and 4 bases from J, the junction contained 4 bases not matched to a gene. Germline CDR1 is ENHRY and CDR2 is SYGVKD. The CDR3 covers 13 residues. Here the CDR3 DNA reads TGTGCCATGCGGACAGGGGGCGGCTATGGCTACACCTTC. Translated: CAMRTGGGYGYTF.

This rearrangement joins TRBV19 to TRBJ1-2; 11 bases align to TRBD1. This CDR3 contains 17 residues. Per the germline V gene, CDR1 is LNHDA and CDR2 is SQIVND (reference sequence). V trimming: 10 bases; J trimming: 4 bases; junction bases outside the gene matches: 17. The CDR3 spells CATHRTGGPFGAYGYTF. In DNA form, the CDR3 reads TGTGCCACCCACCGGACAGGGGGCCCCTTTGGGGCCTATGGCTACACCTTC.

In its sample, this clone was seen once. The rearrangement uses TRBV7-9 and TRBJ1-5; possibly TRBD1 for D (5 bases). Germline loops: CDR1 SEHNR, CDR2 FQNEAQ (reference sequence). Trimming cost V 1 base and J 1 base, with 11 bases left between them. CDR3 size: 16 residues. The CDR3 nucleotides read TGTGCCAGCAGCTTAGACGGGGGAGGAAGCAATCAGCCCCAGCATTTT. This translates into CASSLDGGGSNQPQHF.

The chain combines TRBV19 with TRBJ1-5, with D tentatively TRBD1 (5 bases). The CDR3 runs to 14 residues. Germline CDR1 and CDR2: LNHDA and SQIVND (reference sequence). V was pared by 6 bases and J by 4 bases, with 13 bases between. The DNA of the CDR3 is TGTGCCAGTAGGGGGGAGACAGTAAATCAGCCCCAGCATTTT. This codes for CASRGETVNQPQHF.

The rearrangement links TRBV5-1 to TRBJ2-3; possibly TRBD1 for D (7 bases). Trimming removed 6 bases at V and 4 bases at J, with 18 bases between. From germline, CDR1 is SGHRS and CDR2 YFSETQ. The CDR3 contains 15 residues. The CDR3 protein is CASTPGGGHSDTQYF. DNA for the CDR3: TGCGCCAGCACCCCAGGGGGAGGCCATTCAGATACGCAGTATTTT.

The CDR3 spells CAWSANVAETQYF. CDR3 DNA sequence: TGTGCCTGGAGTGCTAACGTGGCTGAGACCCAGTACTTC. The gene calls are TRBV30 and TRBJ2-5; no reliable D call. V was clipped by 1 base and J by 5 bases, with 11 bases between them. The CDR3 has 13 residues. CDR1 is GTSNPN, CDR2 SVGIG, per germline (reference sequence).

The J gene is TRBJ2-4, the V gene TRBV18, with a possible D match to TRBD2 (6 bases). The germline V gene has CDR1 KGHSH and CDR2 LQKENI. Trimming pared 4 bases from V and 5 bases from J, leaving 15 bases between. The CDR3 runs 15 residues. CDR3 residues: CASSLHSGGENIQYF. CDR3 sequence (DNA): TGTGCCAGCTCACTGCACTCCGGAGGGGAAAACATTCAGTACTTC.

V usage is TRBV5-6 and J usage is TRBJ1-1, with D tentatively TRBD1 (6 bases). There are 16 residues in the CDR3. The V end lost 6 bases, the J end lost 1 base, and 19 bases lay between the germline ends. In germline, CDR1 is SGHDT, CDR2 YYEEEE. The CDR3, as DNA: TGTGCCAGCACCCCTCAGCGGGGGGCTAGGAACACTGAAGCTTTCTTT. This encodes CASTPQRGARNTEAFF.

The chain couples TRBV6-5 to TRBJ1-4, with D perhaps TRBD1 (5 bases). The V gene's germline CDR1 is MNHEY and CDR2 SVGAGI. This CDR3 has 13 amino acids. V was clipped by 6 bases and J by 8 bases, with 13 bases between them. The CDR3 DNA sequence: TGTGCCAGCAGGACCGGAGGGGCGGAAAAACTGTTTTTT. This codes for CASRTGGAEKLFF.

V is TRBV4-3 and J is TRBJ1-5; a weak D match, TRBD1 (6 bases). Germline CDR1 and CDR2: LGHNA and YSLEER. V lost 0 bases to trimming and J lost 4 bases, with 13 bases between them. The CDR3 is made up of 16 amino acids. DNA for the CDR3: TGCGCCAGCAGCCAAGATATTTATACAGGGAATCAGCCCCAGCATTTT. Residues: CASSQDIYTGNQPQHF.